These 2 T cell receptor beta chains originate from one sample sequenced in a study of T-cell reconstitution after alpha-beta-depleted transplantation in children (dated by TCRdb to 2015 to 2016). The receptor library was made with PCR. Sequenced using an Illumina HiSeq 2500. TCR library preparation used molecular barcoding, with unique molecular identifiers applied to normalize quantification of the TCRbeta repertoire. TCRdb took the public reads, trimmed them with fastp at Q25, ran MiXCR for clone calling and kept in-frame beta chains. Duplicate CDR3 protein sequences are folded into a single record with the most common DNA and genes. In this sample the table shows 580,000 or so distinct CDR3 sequences, 23% of which occur a single time. Clones ranked in the top ten supply over 12% of the sample. Interpreted using the paper, the treatment or condition label stands for: allogeneic hematopoietic cell transplantation with graft depleted of TCRalphabeta T cells and CD19 B cells.

The specimen comprised PBMCs, mostly from graft donor cells, sampled 360 days after TCRalphabeta/CD19-depleted stem cell transplant. All receptors come from a boy under two years old who had a stem cell transplant for acute myeloid leukemia, so the T cells may come from the graft donor.

This clonotype was seen only a few times. The germline gene is not matched at one end of the junction; a read error may be the cause. The V and J genes are TRBV18 and TRBJ2-3; TRBD2 matches at 9 bases. Germline assignment: CDR1 KGHSH and CDR2 LQKENI. The CDR3 totals 14 residues. DNA for the CDR3: TGTGCCAGCTCACCAGGGACTAGCAAAGATACGCAGTATTTT. The encoded protein is CASSPGTSKDTQYF.

The chain recombines TRBV20-1 with TRBJ1-6; 10 bases map to TRBD1. There are 14 residues in the CDR3. V was pared by 5 bases and J by 8 bases, with 6 bases of the junction left unmatched. Per the germline V gene, CDR1 is DFQATT and CDR2 is SNEGSKA (reference sequence). CDR3 sequence (DNA): TGCAGTGCTTCCAGGACAGGGGGAGATTCACCCCTCCACTTT. Amino acid sequence: CSASRTGGDSPLHF.